This TCR beta chain emerged from a study of post-analysis software for immune sequencing data. Overall study: Multiple sclerosis in the patients followed relapsing-remitting, secondary progressive and progressive-relapsing courses.

Concerning this clonotype itself: Its cognate antigen is unknown. A junction end diverges from the germline sequence, so it may reflect a read error.

The CDR3 sequence is 18 residues long. Germline V lookup: CDR1 SGHRS, CDR2 YFSETQ. Study findings and constraints: Those samples that were prepared in the same batch co-clustered strongly by F measure. About 5 TRBV segments occurring more often in patients than controls included TRBV5-6, TRBV5-1 and TRBV20-1. Diversity measured as normalized Chao1 was significantly lower in multiple sclerosis patients than in controls.

TCR beta libraries were prepared from cDNA with unique molecular identifiers. T cells, about 0.9 to 10 million of them, yielded some 510,000 cDNA molecules. From the PCR reads, TCRdb called clonotypes with MiXCR, one entry per CDR3 protein. Among around 500,000 distinct CDR3 sequences listed, less than 40% were seen once. V is TRBV5-1 and J is TRBJ2-1; 11 bases agree with TRBD2. What was sequenced was blood. The origin of this receptor is a girl aged 2-17 years with multiple sclerosis. CDR3 residues: CASNLGGLAESSYNEQFF. As DNA, the CDR3 is TGCGCCAGCAACTTGGGGGGACTAGCGGAAAGCTCCTACAATGAGCAGTTCTTC.